This TCR beta chain derives from a study of PD-L1 blockade in urothelial cancer. Study context: Analysis of the blood was performed 3 weeks (second dose) and 6 weeks after treatment start.

Profiling relied on immunoSEQ multiplex PCR, and the TCRdb table lists in-frame clones only, not all of them. Of about 53,000 clones listed, about 83% are singletons. Germline V lookup: CDR1 SEHNR, CDR2 FQNEAQ (reference sequence). Germline trimming cut 4 bases from V and 9 bases from J; bases unmatched to any gene: 10. The length of the CDR3 is 14 residues. Time point defined: pretreatment peripheral blood. Between 1 and 8 samples, pretreatment and on-treatment, were given by each patient. The clonotype originates from a woman aged 55-70 years with urothelial cancer. V gene TRBV7-9 combines with J gene TRBJ2-3; 7 nucleotides align to TRBD1. Source: PBMCs, taken around atezolizumab (anti-PD-L1) treatment. The CDR3 is CASSSTKGGGTQYF. The CDR3 DNA is TGTGCCAGCAGCTCTACAAAAGGGGGCGGAACGCAGTATTTT.